This T cell receptor beta chain was sequenced during a study of cytomegalovirus exposure and HLA in healthy donors. General study findings and limits: Cytomegalovirus-associated TCR beta chains were listed, numbering roughly 150. When presence/absence was analysed, sequencing depth was taken to be roughly uniform across donors.

Both 60 Vbeta primers and 13 Jbeta primers went into the PCR. The table came from immunoSEQ multiplex PCR; TCRdb's copy has only in-frame clones and leaves some out. The sample carries 190,000 or so clones, approximately 78% recorded once. Comments on this clone: The antigen remains undetermined.

Each donor's status was that of a healthy bone marrow donor. From germline, CDR1 is KGHSH and CDR2 LQKENI. The CDR3 length is 16 residues. The V segment lost 4 bases and the J segment 4 bases; nucleotides outside the gene matches: 11. This clonotype was obtained from a woman in her forties or fifties in good health and CMV-seropositive. The sequencing input was PBMCs. The J gene is TRBJ2-3, the V gene TRBV18; 7 positions match TRBD1. In DNA form, the CDR3 reads TGTGCCAGCTCACTTGCACAGGGGCAGTTCCCAGATACGCAGTATTTT. Translated: CASSLAQGQFPDTQYF.